This passage covers 29 T cell receptor beta chains from one sample sequenced in a study of T cell responses to AZD1222 COVID-19 vaccine. The data were produced by immunoSEQ multiplex PCR, yet TCRdb's version contains in-frame clones alone and is incomplete. The profile shows over 45,000 clones, around nine tenths of them singletons. The sequencing here drew on peripheral blood, taken 28 days after the second AZD1222 dose. These receptors were obtained from an adult who received the AZD1222 COVID-19 vaccine.

This chain uses TRBV6-6 with TRBJ1-1, with D possibly being TRBD1 (5 bases). CDR3 length: 14 residues. V was trimmed by 0 bases and J by 5 bases, leaving 10 bases between them. The germline gives CDR1 MNHNY, CDR2 SVGAGI (reference sequence). In DNA, the CDR3 is TGTGCCAGCAGTTACTCGGGGGACCCAACTGAAGCTTTCTTT. Translated: CASSYSGDPTEAFF.

The V and J genes are TRBV7-9 and TRBJ1-5; D not resolved. V was clipped by 5 bases and J by 4 bases, with 15 bases between them. Germline CDR1 SEHNR, CDR2 FQNEAQ (reference sequence). The CDR3 covers 15 residues. The CDR3 DNA reads TGTGCCAGCAGCCCATGGACGGATGGGAATCAGCCCCAGCATTTT. Translation: CASSPWTDGNQPQHF.

The rearrangement uses TRBV12-5 and TRBJ2-2; maybe TRBD2 (6 bases). Germline V lookup: CDR1 LGHNT, CDR2 FRNRAP. Trimming removed 1 base from V and 2 bases from J, with 11 bases in between. The CDR3 sequence is 16 residues long. This CDR3 reads CASGLGLGGNTGELFF. The CDR3 DNA reads as TGTGCTAGTGGTTTGGGACTAGGCGGAAACACCGGGGAGCTGTTTTTT.

This chain's CDR3 is CASSLNIGELETQYF. The CDR3 DNA follows: TGTGCCAGCAGCTTGAATATCGGGGAATTGGAGACCCAGTACTTC. This chain links TRBV5-5 with TRBJ2-5; a possible D gene is TRBD2 (5 bases). This CDR3 comprises 15 residues. Germline loops: CDR1 SGHKS, CDR2 YYEKEE (reference sequence). With 1 base removed from V and 5 bases from J, the gap between germline ends came to 15 bases.

The chain carries TRBV7-2 and TRBJ1-3, with TRBD1 as a possible D gene (5 bases). V gave up 3 bases and J gave up 0 bases, with 9 bases separating them. There are 15 residues in the CDR3. CDR1 SGHTA and CDR2 FQGNSA come from the germline V gene. The DNA for the CDR3 is TGTGCCAGCAGCTTGGGACCGAACTCTGGAAACACCATATATTTT. Encoded protein: CASSLGPNSGNTIYF.

J is TRBJ2-7 and V is TRBV19; TRBD2 is a possible D gene (6 bases). This CDR3 spans 14 amino acids. CDR1 is LNHDA and CDR2 is SQIVND in the germline V gene (reference sequence). Between the trimmed V and J ends, which lost 6 bases and 2 bases, there was a span of 14 bases. CDR3 sequence reads: CASRGGSATYEQYF. Here the CDR3 DNA reads TGTGCCAGTAGGGGGGGAAGTGCGACCTACGAGCAGTACTTC.

The rearrangement joins TRBV11-2 to TRBJ1-2; 9 bases are shared with TRBD1. Germline trimming cut 4 bases from V and 4 bases from J; bases unmatched to any gene: 4. The CDR3 runs 14 residues. In germline, CDR1 is SGHAT, CDR2 FQNNGV. The CDR3 sequence is CASSSTGGSYGYTF. The CDR3 DNA is TGTGCCAGCAGCTCCACAGGGGGCAGCTATGGCTACACCTTC.

V usage is TRBV6-1 and J usage is TRBJ2-6, with TRBD2 as a possible D gene (7 bases). The CDR3 extends over 17 amino acids. Trimming pared 2 bases from V and 3 bases from J, leaving 14 bases between. Germline loops: CDR1 MNHNS, CDR2 SASEGT. This CDR3 is CASSEHGGRSGANVLTF. CDR3 bases: TGTGCCAGCAGTGAACACGGGGGGCGTAGTGGGGCCAACGTCCTGACTTTC.

This CDR3 is CASSSTSGGETQYF. Here the CDR3 DNA reads TGTGCCAGCAGCTCGACTAGCGGGGGGGAGACCCAGTACTTC. This chain joins TRBV2 and TRBJ2-5; TRBD2 agrees at 13 bases. V gave up 6 bases and J gave up 5 bases; unmatched junction bases: 3. Germline CDR1 and CDR2: SNHLY and FYNNEI. The CDR3 totals 14 residues.

V gene TRBV5-5 combines with J gene TRBJ1-4; D is unclear. V was trimmed by 0 bases and J by 8 bases, leaving 11 bases between them. Per the germline V gene, CDR1 is SGHKS and CDR2 is YYEKEE (reference sequence). This CDR3 spans 14 amino acids. CDR3 loop: CASSLEPGGEKLFF. The CDR3 DNA follows: TGTGCCAGCAGCTTGGAGCCGGGAGGCGAAAAACTGTTTTTT.

This clone has only a few counts. The gene calls are TRBV18 and TRBJ1-4; no firm D call. Trimming stripped 0 bases from V and 4 bases from J, with 9 bases between. The germline gives CDR1 KGHSH, CDR2 LQKENI. CDR3 length equals 15 residues. As DNA, the CDR3 is TGTGCCAGCTCACCACCGCCAGGCCGTAATGAAAAACTGTTTTTT. Protein sequence: CASSPPPGRNEKLFF.

The gene calls are TRBV28 and TRBJ1-2; D call uncertain. The CDR3 length is 14 residues. V lost 4 bases, J lost 7 bases, and 16 bases lay in between. Germline V gene lookup returns CDR1 MDHEN and CDR2 SYDVKM. This CDR3 is CASSSVTLLGGYTF. The CDR3 nucleotides are TGTGCCAGCAGTTCCGTAACTCTTCTGGGTGGCTACACCTTC.

The gene calls are TRBV7-2 and TRBJ2-7; 11 bases fit TRBD2. Germline values: CDR1 SGHTA, CDR2 FQGNSA. This CDR3 has 17 residues. The J segment lost 0 bases and the V segment lost 5 bases, leaving 9 bases of the junction unmatched. CDR3 sequence: CASSTTTSGASSYEQYF. CDR3 nucleotide sequence: TGTGCCAGCAGCACCACGACTAGCGGGGCCAGCTCCTACGAGCAGTACTTC. The full variable domain, its missing parts supplied by reference TRBV7-2 and TRBJ2-7, is GAGVSQSPSNKVTEKGKDVELRCDPISGHTALYWYRQSLGQGLEFLIYFQGNSAPDKSGLPSDRFSAERTGGSVSTLTIQRTQQEDSAVYLCASSTTTSGASSYEQYFGPGTRLTVT.

The rearrangement links TRBV2 to TRBJ1-1; a weak D match, TRBD1 (5 bases). Trimming removed 6 bases from V and 4 bases from J, with 15 bases in between. The CDR3 extends over 14 amino acids. Germline CDR1 reads SNHLY; CDR2 reads FYNNEI. CDR3 sequence (DNA): TGTGCCAGCAGCGCTCAGGGTGGTGGCACTGAAGCTTTCTTT. Encoded protein: CASSAQGGGTEAFF. The whole variable domain, remainder taken from reference TRBV2 and TRBJ1-1, is EPEVTQTPSHQVTQMGQEVILRCVPISNHLYFYWYRQILGQKVEFLVSFYNNEISEKSEIFDDQFSVERPDGSNFTLKIRSTKLEDSAMYFCASSAQGGGTEAFFGQGTRLTVV.

The chain couples TRBV7-2 to TRBJ2-5; TRBD2 matches at 7 bases. CDR3 length: 14 residues. Germline V gene lookup returns CDR1 SGHTA and CDR2 FQGNSA. With V trimmed by 2 bases and J by 4 bases, 4 bases remained unmatched. CDR3 DNA: TGTGCCAGCAGCTTACTTAGCGGGCGAGAGACCCAGTACTTC. It is translated as CASSLLSGRETQYF.

This chain joins TRBV10-3 and TRBJ1-1, with TRBD1 matching 8 bases. This CDR3 comprises 15 residues. The J segment lost 0 bases and the V segment lost 2 bases, leaving 2 bases of the junction unmatched. The germline V gene encodes CDR1 ENHRY and CDR2 SYGVKD. The CDR3 spells CAISERTGMNTEAFF. CDR3 in DNA: TGTGCCATCAGTGAGCGGACAGGGATGAACACTGAAGCTTTCTTT.

The chain uses TRBV7-6 and TRBJ2-1; the match to TRBD2 covers 11 bases. The CDR3 is made up of 16 amino acids. The V gene's germline CDR1 is SGHVS and CDR2 FNYEAQ. The ends lost 2 bases at V and 7 bases at J; junction bases unmatched: 7. In DNA form, the CDR3 reads TGTGCCAGCAGCTTAACAATAGCGGGGGGGGTAAATGAGCAGTTCTTC. This codes for CASSLTIAGGVNEQFF. Using reference TRBV7-6 and TRBJ2-1 for the parts outside the CDR3, the full variable domain is GAGVSQSPRYKVTKRGQDVALRCDPISGHVSLYWYRQALGQGPEFLTYFNYEAQQDKSGLPNDRFSAERPEGSISTLTIQRTEQRDSAMYRCASSLTIAGGVNEQFFGPGTRLTVL.

The chain carries TRBV27 and TRBJ2-1, with 11 bases identical to TRBD2. This CDR3 is built from 23 residues. Looked up from germline, CDR1 is MNHEY and CDR2 is SMNVEV (reference sequence). V was pared by 2 bases and J by 0 bases, with 21 bases of the junction left unmatched. CDR3 DNA sequence: TGTGCCAGCAGTTTAATTTCCGGATCGCCGGGACTAGCGGTCCCGAGCTCCTACAATGAGCAGTTCTTC. This codes for CASSLISGSPGLAVPSSYNEQFF.

The rearrangement uses TRBV2 and TRBJ1-1; D unclear. CDR3 size: 14 residues. In germline, CDR1 is SNHLY, CDR2 FYNNEI. Trimming took off 7 bases at V and 2 bases at J, with 14 bases between the two ends. Here the CDR3 reads CASTPRSANTEAFF. The CDR3, as DNA: TGTGCCAGCACCCCGAGGAGTGCAAACACTGAAGCTTTCTTT.

This chain uses TRBV18 with TRBJ1-3; 8 bases are a match to TRBD1. CDR1 is KGHSH, CDR2 LQKENI, per germline. With 3 bases clipped from V and 9 bases from J, the junction kept 7 bases outside the gene matches. This CDR3 has 14 amino acids. This CDR3 is CASSPATGAGTIYF. DNA for the CDR3: TGTGCCAGCTCACCCGCGACAGGGGCGGGCACCATATATTTT.

CDR3 region: CASSLGSGAGNTIYF. CDR3 in DNA: TGTGCCAGCAGCTTAGGCTCAGGGGCTGGAAACACCATATATTTT. The chain employs TRBV7-9 and TRBJ1-3; perhaps TRBD1 as D (6 bases). Germline V gene lookup returns CDR1 SEHNR and CDR2 FQNEAQ (reference sequence). The CDR3 loop spans 15 amino acids. Trimming took 1 base from V and 2 from J, leaving 9 bases between them.

The chain is built from TRBV2 and TRBJ2-5; no clear D. This CDR3 region has 13 residues. Germline lookup yields CDR1 SNHLY and CDR2 FYNNEI. Trimming cost V 0 bases and J 5 bases, with 7 bases left between them. CDR3: CASSEATVETQYF. CDR3 coding DNA: TGTGCCAGCAGTGAAGCTACCGTGGAGACCCAGTACTTC.

The chain is built from TRBV7-2 and TRBJ1-5, with D possibly TRBD1 on 5 matching bases. CDR1 and CDR2 (germline): SGHTA, FQGNSA. V gave up 2 bases and J gave up 7 bases, with 12 bases separating them. The length of the CDR3 is 14 residues. In DNA form, the CDR3 reads TGTGCCAGCAGCTTACGGCAGGGAGGCCAGCCCCAGCATTTT. This codes for CASSLRQGGQPQHF.

This clone occurred once. This chain connects TRBV7-6 to TRBJ2-7, with 7 bases fitting TRBD2. After removal of 2 bases from V and 6 bases from J, the junction contained 13 bases not matched to a gene. This CDR3 is built from 16 residues. Per germline, CDR1 SGHVS and CDR2 FNYEAQ. The CDR3, as DNA: TGTGCCAGCAGCTTATCACTAGCGCGGACCATAGGCGAGCAGTACTTC. It translates to CASSLSLARTIGEQYF.

The gene calls are TRBV14 and TRBJ2-7; D is unresolved. The V end was cut by 4 bases, the J end by 5 bases, with 12 bases between. The CDR3 sequence is 13 residues long. Germline CDR1 reads SGHDN; CDR2 reads FVKESK. The CDR3, as DNA: TGTGCCAGCAGCCCGAGACGGGTCCACGAGCAGTACTTC. This translates into CASSPRRVHEQYF. Combining the CDR3 with reference TRBV14 and TRBJ2-7 gives the whole variable domain EAGVTQFPSHSVIEKGQTVTLRCDPISGHDNLYWYRRVMGKEIKFLLHFVKESKQDESGMPNNRFLAERTGGTYSTLKVQPAELEDSGVYFCASSPRRVHEQYFGPGTRLTVT.

This clone was recorded only once. This sequence joins TRBV11-2 and TRBJ1-2, with D possibly matching TRBD1 (6 bases). The V and J ends lost 4 bases and 8 bases respectively, with 8 bases between them. The CDR3 extends over 11 amino acids. Germline CDR1 reads SGHAT; CDR2 reads FQNNGV. CDR3 coding DNA: TGTGCCAGCAGCTCAGGGGTCGGCTACACCTTC. It specifies CASSSGVGYTF. Based on the CDR3 plus reference TRBV11-2 and TRBJ1-2, the full variable domain is EAGVAQSPRYKIIEKRQSVAFWCNPISGHATLYWYQQILGQGPKLLIQFQNNGVVDDSQLPKDRFSAERLKGVDSTLKIQPAKLEDSAVYLCASSSGVGYTFGSGTRLTVV.

CDR3 sequence reads: CASSEPSRGRSYGYTF. CDR3 coding DNA: TGTGCCAGCAGTGAGCCATCTAGGGGGCGCAGTTATGGCTACACCTTC. V and J are TRBV6-1 and TRBJ1-2; TRBD1 matches at 7 bases. This CDR3 contains 16 residues. Looked up from germline, CDR1 is MNHNS and CDR2 is SASEGT. V trimming: 3 bases; J trimming: 5 bases; junction bases outside the gene matches: 12.

The chain links TRBV7-2 to TRBJ2-5; 14 positions agree with TRBD2. Trimming removed 5 bases from V and 1 base from J; junction bases left unmatched: 6. This CDR3 region has 17 residues. The V gene's germline CDR1 is SGHTA and CDR2 FQGNSA. CDR3 in DNA: TGTGCCAGCAGCCCGGGACTAGCGGGGGCCTTCCAAGAGACCCAGTACTTC. It codes for CASSPGLAGAFQETQYF.

The chain joins TRBV3-1 (or the pseudogene TRBV3-2) to TRBJ1-6, with D perhaps TRBD1 (5 bases). There are 14 residues in the CDR3. CDR1 is LGHDT and CDR2 is YNNKEL in the germline V gene (reference sequence). V was clipped by 0 bases and J by 7 bases, with 7 bases between them. CDR3 in amino acids: CASSQEGENSPLHF. The CDR3 DNA sequence: TGTGCCAGCAGCCAAGAGGGGGAGAATTCACCCCTCCACTTT.